This entry describes one T cell receptor beta chain. Its antigen is still unknown. This specimen belongs to a study of cytomegalovirus exposure and HLA in healthy donors. On the study more broadly: About 80 million unique TCR sequences came from HLA-typed donors in an early release. Study outcomes and limitations: Investigators reported about 160 TCR beta chains as tied to cytomegalovirus. A few chains linked to CMV were shown in vitro to be specific for CMV antigens.

Germline CDR1 reads SGHRS; CDR2 reads YFSETQ. Trimming cost V 4 bases and J 3 bases; bases outside gene matches: 17. The CDR3 is 18 amino acids. Primers included in the PCR were 60 Vbeta and 13 Jbeta primers. Measured with immunoSEQ multiplex PCR; TCRdb has only the in-frame clones, and not every one. The sample contains about 130,000 clones, approximately 80% of which appear only once. V gene TRBV5-1 combines with J gene TRBJ2-3, with TRBD2 matching over 7 bases. This receptor was identified in a girl aged 2 to 10 in good health and CMV-seronegative. The source material was PBMCs. The CDR3 sequence is CASSRGFREVPITDTQYF. The CDR3 DNA reads as TGCGCCAGCAGCCGAGGGTTCCGGGAGGTCCCGATTACAGATACGCAGTATTTT.